The clone carrying this T cell receptor beta chain was detected a few times. This sample was taken from a study of CD8 T cells in Susac syndrome. Reverse transcription of 0.5 to 1 ug RNA was performed with random hexamers. One entry per CDR3 protein, called by TCRdb with MiXCR from the immunoSEQ multiplex PCR reads. The sample holds some 200,000 distinct CDR3 sequences, about 95% seen once. Germline V gene data show CDR1 as SGHNT and CDR2 as YYREEE (reference sequence). After removal of 1 base from V and 0 bases from J, the junction contained 5 bases not matched to a gene. This CDR3 is 16 amino acids long.

The sample comprised CD4+ T cells from PBMCs. This TCR came from a human donor in good health. The chain carries TRBV5-4 and TRBJ2-3; 7 bases line up with TRBD2. The DNA of the CDR3 is TGTGCCAGCAGCTTGAGGCTAGCGGCTAGCACAGATACGCAGTATTTT. Its translation is CASSLRLAASTDTQYF.